This T cell receptor beta chain was identified in a study of T cells of healthy individuals. TCRdb reprocessed the 5' RACE reads via MiXCR and lists one record per CDR3 protein. The table shows around 90,000 distinct CDR3 sequences, with more than 5% occurring only once. This clonotype was counted many times. The germline gives CDR1 KGHDR, CDR2 SFDVKD. V lost 2 bases, J lost 4 bases, and 10 bases lay in between. The CDR3 covers 15 residues. The chain has TRBV24-1 and TRBJ2-2, with D possibly TRBD2 on 6 matching bases. This clonotype was obtained from a female donor in good health. CDR3 coding DNA: TGTGCCACCAGTGATTCCGGGGGTATCACCGGGGAGCTGTTTTTT. Translation: CATSDSGGITGELFF.